A selection of T cell receptor beta chains follows, all from one sample in a study of T cells in Graves' hyperthyroidism and ophthalmopathy. TCRdb passed the multiplex PCR reads through MiXCR, listing each CDR3 protein once. The repertoire holds some 460,000 distinct CDR3 sequences, with about 15% as singletons. The material sequenced was blood. The receptors originated from a woman between 18 and 29 years old with Graves' hyperthyroidism. Both conserved end residues are part of each CDR3. D genes are given only for firm matches. Rows give clone size only sometimes, using once, few, many, or a class for an expanded clone.

CDR3: CASSPIGRIGKGNTIYF
DNA: TGTGCCAGCAGCCCAATCGGCCGAATCGGAAAGGGAAACACCATATATTTT
V: TRBV11-2
J: TRBJ1-3
D: NA
size: many

CDR3: CASSYYSSGLAGNEQFF
DNA: TGTGCCAGCAGTTACTATTCCTCTGGGCTAGCGGGCAATGAGCAGTTCTTC
V: TRBV6-5
J: TRBJ2-1
D: TRBD2
size: many

CDR3: CASSPRFTWGNTIYF
DNA: TGTGCCAGCAGCCCCCGCTTTACGTGGGGAAACACCATATATTTT
V: TRBV12-3/TRBV12-4
J: TRBJ1-3
D: NA
size: many

CDR3: CASSFGQGGNQPQHF
DNA: TGTGCCAGCAGTTTTGGACAGGGTGGTAATCAGCCCCAGCATTTT
V: TRBV12-3/TRBV12-4
J: TRBJ1-5
D: TRBD1
size: many

CDR3: CASSLGLAGGGTYNEQFF
DNA: TGTGCCAGCAGCTTGGGACTAGCGGGAGGTGGGACCTACAATGAGCAGTTCTTC
V: TRBV7-9
J: TRBJ2-1
D: TRBD2
size: many

CDR3: CASSFEGYEQYF
DNA: TGTGCCAGCAGTTTTGAGGGCTACGAGCAGTACTTC
V: TRBV12-3/TRBV12-4
J: TRBJ2-7
D: NA
size: many

CDR3: CSAPPTGRNEKLFF
DNA: TGCAGTGCCCCCCCGACAGGGCGAAATGAAAAACTGTTTTTT
V: TRBV20-1
J: TRBJ1-4
D: TRBD1
size: NA

CDR3: CASSSRGRGSYNEQFF
DNA: TGTGCCAGCAGCTCCCGGGGGCGGGGGTCCTACAATGAGCAGTTCTTC
V: TRBV7-3
J: TRBJ2-1
D: NA
size: many

CDR3: CASSLRQGFSPLHF
DNA: TGTGCCAGCAGCTTAAGACAGGGATTTTCACCCCTCCACTTT
V: TRBV11-2
J: TRBJ1-6
D: TRBD1
size: few

CDR3: CASSQGTNEKLFF
DNA: TGTGCCAGCAGCCAAGGGACTAATGAAAAACTGTTTTTT
V: TRBV3-1
J: TRBJ1-4
D: NA
size: many

CDR3: CASSLQGLLFWTQYF
DNA: TGTGCCAGCAGTTTACAGGGACTACTATTTTGGACCCAGTACTTC
V: TRBV12-3/TRBV12-4
J: TRBJ2-5
D: TRBD2
size: few

CDR3: CASSVGEGTNEQYF
DNA: TGTGCCAGCAGCGTAGGAGAGGGTACCAACGAGCAGTACTTC
V: TRBV9
J: TRBJ2-7
D: NA
size: few

CDR3: CASSQEGGSGTQYF
DNA: TGTGCCAGCAGCCAAGAGGGCGGGAGTGGGACCCAGTACTTC
V: TRBV3-1
J: TRBJ2-5
D: TRBD2
size: many

CDR3: CSARAGTGADTEAFF
DNA: TGCAGTGCTAGAGCCGGGACAGGGGCGGACACTGAAGCTTTCTTT
V: TRBV20-1
J: TRBJ1-1
D: TRBD1
size: NA

CDR3: CAWTMGTRTDTQYF
DNA: TGTGCCTGGACTATGGGGACCCGCACAGATACGCAGTATTTT
V: TRBV30
J: TRBJ2-3
D: NA
size: many

CDR3: CASREGLGRQESSEQYF
DNA: TGTGCCAGCAGAGAGGGATTGGGCAGGCAGGAGTCTTCCGAGCAGTACTTC
V: TRBV27
J: TRBJ2-7
D: NA
size: many

CDR3: CASRLAGRTDTQYF
DNA: TGCGCCAGCCGGCTAGCGGGACGCACAGATACGCAGTATTTT
V: TRBV5-1
J: TRBJ2-3
D: TRBD2
size: once

CDR3: CASSSVRYRAAGANVLTF
DNA: TGTGCCAGCAGCTCTGTGAGGTATCGGGCGGCTGGGGCCAACGTCCTGACTTTC
V: TRBV7-9
J: TRBJ2-6
D: NA
size: few

CDR3: CASTETGGTFEQYF
DNA: TGTGCCAGCACCGAAACAGGGGGGACGTTCGAGCAGTACTTC
V: TRBV6-1
J: TRBJ2-7
D: TRBD1
size: many

CDR3: CSVGYSWNTEAFF
DNA: TGCAGCGTAGGCTATTCGTGGAACACTGAAGCTTTCTTT
V: TRBV29-1
J: TRBJ1-1
D: NA
size: many

CDR3: CASSFTLGETQYF
DNA: TGTGCCAGCAGCTTTACTCTCGGAGAGACCCAGTACTTC
V: TRBV12-3/TRBV12-4
J: TRBJ2-5
D: NA
size: many

CDR3: CASSRLRLARVADTQYF
DNA: TGTGCCAGCAGCCGCCTGAGGCTCGCGAGGGTCGCGGATACGCAGTATTTT
V: TRBV7-9
J: TRBJ2-3
D: NA
size: many

CDR3: CASKLAGGVGEQYF
DNA: TGTGCCAGCAAACTAGCGGGAGGCGTAGGCGAGCAGTACTTC
V: TRBV2
J: TRBJ2-7
D: TRBD2
size: NA

CDR3: CASSYWAGDRAQYF
DNA: TGTGCCAGCAGTTACTGGGCAGGGGATAGGGCCCAGTACTTC
V: TRBV6-5
J: TRBJ2-5
D: NA
size: few

CDR3: CSVESSGTLGYTF
DNA: TGCAGCGTTGAATCATCAGGGACTTTGGGCTACACCTTC
V: TRBV29-1
J: TRBJ1-2
D: NA
size: many

CDR3: CAINAGTGGLETQYF
DNA: TGTGCCATCAATGCCGGGACAGGGGGCTTAGAGACCCAGTACTTC
V: TRBV10-3
J: TRBJ2-5
D: TRBD1
size: many

CDR3: CASSKASGAYEQYF
DNA: TGTGCCAGCAGCAAGGCTAGCGGTGCCTACGAGCAGTACTTC
V: TRBV3-1
J: TRBJ2-7
D: TRBD2
size: many

CDR3: CASSLGDSGNTIYF
DNA: TGTGCCAGCAGTTTGGGGGACTCTGGAAACACCATATATTTT
V: TRBV12-3/TRBV12-4
J: TRBJ1-3
D: NA
size: many

CDR3: CASRSQWTSGWNEQFF
DNA: TGTGCCAGCAGATCCCAGTGGACTAGCGGGTGGAATGAGCAGTTCTTC
V: TRBV12-3/TRBV12-4
J: TRBJ2-1
D: TRBD2
size: NA

CDR3: CASSPDSSSGNTIYF
DNA: TGTGCCAGCTCACCGGACAGTTCCTCTGGAAACACCATATATTTT
V: TRBV18
J: TRBJ1-3
D: NA
size: NA

CDR3: CASSPRPGKSSYEQYF
DNA: TGTGCCAGCAGCCCCAGGCCGGGGAAGAGCTCCTACGAGCAGTACTTC
V: TRBV11-2
J: TRBJ2-7
D: NA
size: many

CDR3: CASLRSTGELFF
DNA: TGTGCCAGCCTAAGGTCAACCGGGGAGCTGTTTTTT
V: TRBV4-2
J: TRBJ2-2
D: NA
size: few

CDR3: CASSLEGRLSPYF
DNA: TGTGCCAGCAGCCTCGAGGGACGTTTAAGTCCGTACTTC
V: TRBV27
J: TRBJ2-5
D: NA
size: NA

CDR3: CASRQRGYYEQYF
DNA: TGTGCCAGCAGGCAGCGGGGCTACTACGAGCAGTACTTC
V: TRBV2
J: TRBJ2-7
D: TRBD2
size: medium-sized

CDR3: CASSYAAGNTGELFF
DNA: TGTGCCAGCAGTTACGCCGCCGGGAACACCGGGGAGCTGTTTTTT
V: TRBV6-5
J: TRBJ2-2
D: NA
size: few

CDR3: CASSLWSGFSPLHF
DNA: TGTGCCAGCAGCTTATGGTCGGGTTTTTCACCCCTCCACTTT
V: TRBV11-2
J: TRBJ1-6
D: NA
size: few

CDR3: CASSSGQVPGNTIYF
DNA: TGTGCCAGCAGTTCGGGACAGGTCCCTGGAAACACCATATATTTT
V: TRBV5-4
J: TRBJ1-3
D: TRBD1
size: NA

CDR3: CASSRPGGIETQYF
DNA: TGTGCCAGCAGTCGACCAGGGGGGATAGAGACCCAGTACTTC
V: TRBV6-1
J: TRBJ2-5
D: NA
size: many

CDR3: CSARTWAGNYEQYF
DNA: TGCAGTGCTAGAACTTGGGCAGGGAACTACGAGCAGTACTTC
V: TRBV20-1
J: TRBJ2-7
D: NA
size: many

CDR3: CASRGGGMAKNIQYF
DNA: TGTGCCAGCAGAGGAGGGGGGATGGCCAAAAACATTCAGTACTTC
V: TRBV28
J: TRBJ2-4
D: NA
size: many

CDR3: CASSLDLGGRNTF
DNA: TGTGCCAGCAGCTTAGATCTGGGAGGGAGAAACACCTTC
V: TRBV11-2
J: TRBJ1-2
D: NA
size: many

CDR3: CASSFTGTRNEKLFF
DNA: TGTGCCAGCAGTTTTACCGGGACACGTAATGAAAAACTGTTTTTT
V: TRBV28
J: TRBJ1-4
D: NA
size: many

CDR3: CASSLLTGGPTDTQYF
DNA: TGTGCCAGCAGCCTACTGACAGGGGGGCCCACAGATACGCAGTATTTT
V: TRBV3-1
J: TRBJ2-3
D: TRBD1
size: many

CDR3: CAWSADRGSYEQYF
DNA: TGTGCCTGGAGTGCCGACAGGGGCAGCTACGAGCAGTACTTC
V: TRBV30
J: TRBJ2-7
D: TRBD1
size: many

CDR3: CSALAVQGDTQYF
DNA: TGCAGTGCATTAGCGGTCCAGGGAGATACGCAGTATTTT
V: TRBV20-1
J: TRBJ2-3
D: NA
size: many

CDR3: CASSQHGDSNQPQHF
DNA: TGTGCCAGCAGCCAACACGGGGATAGCAATCAGCCCCAGCATTTT
V: TRBV3-1
J: TRBJ1-5
D: NA
size: many

CDR3: CASSFLLSQPQHF
DNA: TGTGCCAGCAGTTTCCTATTGTCTCAGCCCCAGCATTTT
V: TRBV12-3/TRBV12-4
J: TRBJ1-5
D: NA
size: many

CDR3: CASSVGWGPEETQYF
DNA: TGTGCCAGCAGCGTAGGATGGGGGCCTGAGGAGACCCAGTACTTC
V: TRBV9
J: TRBJ2-5
D: NA
size: many

CDR3: CASSFLRQGTDTQYF
DNA: TGTGCCAGCAGTTTTCTCCGACAGGGAACAGATACGCAGTATTTT
V: TRBV28
J: TRBJ2-3
D: TRBD1
size: few

CDR3: CASNEQYF
DNA: TGTGCCAGCAACGAGCAGTACTTC
V: TRBV2
J: TRBJ2-7
D: NA
size: many

CDR3: CAIPRGGLGTDTQYF
DNA: TGCGCCATCCCGCGGGGGGGCCTTGGCACAGATACGCAGTATTTT
V: TRBV10-2
J: TRBJ2-3
D: TRBD2
size: few

CDR3: CASSTPRTSGGGDYNEQFF
DNA: TGTGCCAGTAGTACCCCTAGGACTAGCGGGGGAGGGGACTACAATGAGCAGTTCTTC
V: TRBV19
J: TRBJ2-1
D: TRBD2
size: NA

CDR3: CAGTSGYNEQFF
DNA: TGCGCCGGGACTAGCGGTTACAATGAGCAGTTCTTC
V: TRBV20-1
J: TRBJ2-1
D: TRBD2
size: NA

CDR3: CASSPGQLSTDTQYF
DNA: TGTGCCAGCAGCCCGGGACAGCTTAGCACAGATACGCAGTATTTT
V: TRBV28
J: TRBJ2-3
D: TRBD1
size: many

CDR3: CAWQSSYEQYF
DNA: TGTGCCTGGCAGAGCTCCTACGAGCAGTACTTC
V: TRBV30
J: TRBJ2-7
D: NA
size: many